One sample yielded the 21 T cell receptor beta chains listed below, sequenced in a study of blood T cell repertoires in COVID-19 (TCRdb year 2020). Library generation was performed with the immunoSEQ multiplex PCR assay. TCRdb retrieved this table from immuneACCESS and kept in-frame rearrangements only. Not all clones are present; in checked studies, unresolved V genes account for under half, and no reason is known for the remainder. The sample table lists fewer than 250,000 clones, approximately 85% of them with a count of one. About 6% of the sample rests with the top ten. The sample taken for sequencing was peripheral blood. These receptors all come from a woman older than 75 with COVID-19, enrolled during active disease.

Here the CDR3 DNA reads TGTGCCAGCAGCCAAGTCACCAGAAACACTGAAGCTTTCTTT. This translates into CASSQVTRNTEAFF. The rearrangement uses TRBV3-1 (or the pseudogene TRBV3-2) and TRBJ1-1, with unresolved D. The CDR3 is made up of 14 amino acids. The ends were cut back, 1 base at V and 2 bases at J, with 8 bases in the middle. Germline V gives CDR1 LGHDT, CDR2 YNNKEL (reference sequence).

Here the CDR3 reads CASSLERGVANYGYTF. Written as DNA, the CDR3 is TGTGCCAGCAGCTTGGAGCGGGGGGTAGCTAACTATGGCTACACCTTC. The chain joins TRBV5-6 to TRBJ1-2; a weak D match, TRBD1 (5 bases). Germline-derived CDR1 and CDR2 are SGHDT and YYEEEE. There are 16 residues in the CDR3. Trimming removed 0 bases at V and 0 bases at J, with 12 bases between.

Notes on this clone: This may arise from a read error, as a much more abundant clone is one base away. Other DNA variants within this sample encode the same CDR3. This chain connects TRBV6-5 to TRBJ1-1, with TRBD1 matching over 7 bases. J was trimmed by 5 bases and V by 4 bases; bases with no gene match: 1. The CDR3 is 12 amino acids. Germline values: CDR1 MNHEY, CDR2 SVGAGI. In DNA, the CDR3 is TGTGCCAGCAGTTCACAGGGGACTGAAGCTTTCTTT. Amino acids: CASSSQGTEAFF.

This clone was recorded a few times. V usage is TRBV6-1 and J usage is TRBJ1-1, with a tentative D call TRBD1 (6 bases). Looked up from germline, CDR1 is MNHNS and CDR2 is SASEGT. V was clipped by 2 bases and J by 7 bases, with 11 bases between them. There are 13 residues in the CDR3. In nucleotides, the CDR3 is TGTGCCAGCAGTGAAACCGGACAGCGTGAAGCTTTCTTT. Translation: CASSETGQREAFF.

The J gene is TRBJ1-1, the V gene TRBV24-1, with a tentative D call TRBD1 (5 bases). V shed 2 bases and J shed 4 bases, with 13 bases lying between them. Germline CDR1 KGHDR, CDR2 SFDVKD. The CDR3 has 15 amino acids. The CDR3 is CATSDSRGRATEAFF. The CDR3 nucleotides read TGTGCCACCAGTGATTCCCGGGGGAGGGCCACTGAAGCTTTCTTT.

The gene calls are TRBV28 and TRBJ2-2; possibly TRBD1 for D (6 bases). This CDR3 has 14 amino acids. From germline, CDR1 is MDHEN and CDR2 SYDVKM. Trimming removed 4 bases at V and 5 bases at J, with 11 bases between. CDR3 protein: CASSSRDRTGELFF. The CDR3 nucleotides are TGTGCCAGCAGTTCCCGAGACAGGACCGGGGAGCTGTTTTTT.

This chain joins TRBV5-1 and TRBJ2-5; perhaps TRBD2 as D (6 bases). The CDR3 consists of 14 residues. CDR1 is SGHRS, CDR2 YFSETQ, per germline. Trimming pared 1 base from V and 5 bases from J, leaving 12 bases between. CDR3 sequence (DNA): TGCGCCAGCAGCTTGAGGGACTCAGGGGAGACCCAGTACTTC. Translated, it gives CASSLRDSGETQYF.

The chain is built from TRBV29-1 and TRBJ1-3; 7 bases agree with TRBD1. This CDR3 comprises 17 residues. Germline V gene lookup returns CDR1 SQVTM and CDR2 ANQGSEA. With V trimmed by 4 bases and J by 1 base, 13 bases remained unmatched. CDR3 in amino acids: CSVVTGDRPGSGNTIYF. CDR3 bases: TGCAGCGTTGTCACAGGGGACCGGCCGGGATCTGGAAACACCATATATTTT. Combining the CDR3 with reference TRBV29-1 and TRBJ1-3 gives the whole variable domain SAVISQKPSRDICQRGTSLTIQCQVDSQVTMMFWYRQQPGQSLTLIATANQGSEATYESGFVIDKFPISRPNLTFSTLTVSNMSPEDSSIYLCSVVTGDRPGSGNTIYFGEGSWLTVV.

This clone was picked up a small number of times. J is TRBJ2-3 and V is TRBV2; 9 bases are shared with TRBD1. This CDR3 comprises 16 residues. Per the germline V gene, CDR1 is SNHLY and CDR2 is FYNNEI. V shed 4 bases, J shed 3 bases, and the junction held 8 bases outside the gene matches. The CDR3 reads CASSAPPGQGTDTQYF. The CDR3 DNA is TGTGCCAGCAGTGCCCCCCCAGGACAGGGGACAGATACGCAGTATTTT.

Here the CDR3 DNA reads TGTGCCAGTAGTAATGGGGGACAGGGGTCGAACTATGGCTACACCTTC. Its protein product is CASSNGGQGSNYGYTF. The rearrangement links TRBV19 to TRBJ1-2; 10 positions agree with TRBD1. The CDR3 is 16 residues long. With 4 bases clipped from V and 2 bases from J, the junction kept 7 bases outside the gene matches. From germline, CDR1 is LNHDA and CDR2 SQIVND (reference sequence). The full variable domain, its missing parts supplied by reference TRBV19 and TRBJ1-2, is DGGITQSPKYLFRKEGQNVTLSCEQNLNHDAMYWYRQDPGQGLRLIYYSQIVNDFQKGDIAEGYSVSREKKESFPLTVTSAQKNPTAFYLCASSNGGQGSNYGYTFGSGTRLTVV.

CDR3 DNA sequence: TGTGCCAGCAGTTTAAGCAGGGTCCCAGATACGCAGTATTTT. Translation: CASSLSRVPDTQYF. The chain has TRBV28 and TRBJ2-3; D is perhaps TRBD1 (5 bases). The V end lost 2 bases, the J end lost 4 bases, and 10 bases lay between the germline ends. In germline, CDR1 is MDHEN, CDR2 SYDVKM. This CDR3 comprises 14 residues.

The chain links TRBV5-5 to TRBJ2-1; 8 bases map to TRBD2. Looked up from germline, CDR1 is SGHKS and CDR2 is YYEKEE (reference sequence). The CDR3 runs to 15 residues. Losses at the gene ends were 4 bases for V and 2 bases for J; bases not matched to a gene: 5. Here the CDR3 reads CASSPAGGAYNEQFF. Written as DNA, the CDR3 is TGTGCCAGCAGCCCGGCGGGGGGAGCCTACAATGAGCAGTTCTTC.

The rearrangement links TRBV2 to TRBJ2-2, with 7 bases aligning to TRBD2. The CDR3 is 15 amino acids. J gave up 0 bases and V 5 bases, and 3 bases lay outside the gene matches. Germline assignment: CDR1 SNHLY and CDR2 FYNNEI. The CDR3 protein is CASSMGLTNTGELFF. Here the CDR3 DNA reads TGTGCCAGCAGTATGGGACTAACGAACACCGGGGAGCTGTTTTTT.

The CDR3 nucleotides read TGCGCCAGCAGCCTAAATCAGGGCTACCTTACTGAAGCTTTCTTT. Its protein is CASSLNQGYLTEAFF. This chain links TRBV5-1 with TRBJ1-1; D perhaps matches TRBD1 (5 bases). Trimming removed 4 bases from V and 5 bases from J, with 18 bases in between. CDR1 is SGHRS, CDR2 YFSETQ, per germline. This CDR3 contains 15 residues.

This rearrangement joins TRBV28 to TRBJ2-5, with 9 bases matching TRBD1. Unmatched junction bases numbered 5, after V lost 4 bases and J lost 5 bases. Germline V gives CDR1 MDHEN, CDR2 SYDVKM. The CDR3 is 14 amino acids. CDR3 sequence (DNA): TGTGCCAGCAGTTCACGGACAGGGGTTGAGACCCAGTACTTC. Residues: CASSSRTGVETQYF.

A few counts support this clone. This chain connects TRBV27 to TRBJ2-7; tentatively, D is TRBD1 (5 bases). The CDR3 spans 15 residues. The ends were cut back, 10 bases at V and 1 base at J, with 20 bases in the middle. The germline V gene has CDR1 MNHEY and CDR2 SMNVEV (reference sequence). CDR3 sequence reads: CATKRAGLISYEQYF. The CDR3 bases are TGTGCCACGAAAAGGGCAGGGCTAATTTCCTACGAGCAGTACTTC.

This clone was seen a single time. The chain uses TRBV7-3 and TRBJ2-1; possibly TRBD2 for D (7 bases). CDR3 length equals 13 residues. The V gene's germline CDR1 is SGHTA and CDR2 FQGTGA. V was pared by 3 bases and J by 9 bases, with 12 bases between. CDR3 in amino acids: CASSFGGAGEQFF. The DNA for the CDR3 is TGTGCCAGCAGCTTTGGGGGGGCCGGTGAGCAGTTCTTC.

J is TRBJ2-5 and V is TRBV5-1; 7 nucleotides match TRBD1. The J segment lost 3 bases and the V segment lost 3 bases, leaving 2 bases of the junction unmatched. The CDR3 has 13 residues. Germline assignment: CDR1 SGHRS and CDR2 YFSETQ. CDR3 coding DNA: TGCGCCAGCAGCTGGCAGGGGGAAGAGACCCAGTACTTC. It codes for CASSWQGEETQYF.

This chain uses TRBV7-9 with TRBJ2-5; D not certain. This CDR3 has 15 residues. Per germline, CDR1 SEHNR and CDR2 FQNEAQ (reference sequence). V lost 3 bases to trimming and J lost 4 bases, with 15 bases between them. The CDR3 here is CASSLTEVATETQYF. The CDR3, as DNA: TGTGCCAGCAGCTTGACCGAGGTGGCCACAGAGACCCAGTACTTC.

The chain is built from TRBV10-3 and TRBJ2-2; possible D gene TRBD2, 6 bases. The CDR3 loop spans 15 amino acids. With 3 bases removed from V and 1 base from J, the gap between germline ends came to 9 bases. Germline-derived CDR1 and CDR2 are ENHRY and SYGVKD. The CDR3 sequence: CAISDMGGNTGELFF. The CDR3 nucleotides are TGTGCCATCAGTGATATGGGGGGGAACACCGGGGAGCTGTTTTTT.

J is TRBJ1-5 and V is TRBV6-5; tentative D call: TRBD1 (5 bases). V shed 7 bases and J shed 2 bases, with 12 bases lying between them. The germline V gene encodes CDR1 MNHEY and CDR2 SVGAGI. The CDR3 has 14 amino acids. CDR3 sequence: CASTAGHRNQPQHF. The DNA for the CDR3 is TGTGCCAGCACCGCGGGGCACCGCAATCAGCCCCAGCATTTT.